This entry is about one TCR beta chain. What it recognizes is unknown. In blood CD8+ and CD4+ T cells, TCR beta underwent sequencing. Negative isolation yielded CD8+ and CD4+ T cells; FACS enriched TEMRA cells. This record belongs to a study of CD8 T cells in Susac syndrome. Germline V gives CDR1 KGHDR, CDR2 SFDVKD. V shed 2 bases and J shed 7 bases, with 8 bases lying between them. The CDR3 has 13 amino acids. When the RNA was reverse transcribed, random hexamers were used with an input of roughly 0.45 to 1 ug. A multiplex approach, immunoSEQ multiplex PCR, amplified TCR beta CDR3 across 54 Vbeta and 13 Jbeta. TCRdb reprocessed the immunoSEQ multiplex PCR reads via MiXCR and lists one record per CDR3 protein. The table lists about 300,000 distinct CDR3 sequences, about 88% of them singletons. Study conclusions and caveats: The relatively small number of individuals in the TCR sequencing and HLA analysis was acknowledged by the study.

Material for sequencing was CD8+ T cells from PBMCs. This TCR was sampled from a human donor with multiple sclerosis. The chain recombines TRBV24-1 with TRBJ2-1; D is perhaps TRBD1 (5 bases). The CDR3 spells CATSDWGTNEQFF. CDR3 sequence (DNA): TGTGCCACCAGTGATTGGGGCACGAATGAGCAGTTCTTC.